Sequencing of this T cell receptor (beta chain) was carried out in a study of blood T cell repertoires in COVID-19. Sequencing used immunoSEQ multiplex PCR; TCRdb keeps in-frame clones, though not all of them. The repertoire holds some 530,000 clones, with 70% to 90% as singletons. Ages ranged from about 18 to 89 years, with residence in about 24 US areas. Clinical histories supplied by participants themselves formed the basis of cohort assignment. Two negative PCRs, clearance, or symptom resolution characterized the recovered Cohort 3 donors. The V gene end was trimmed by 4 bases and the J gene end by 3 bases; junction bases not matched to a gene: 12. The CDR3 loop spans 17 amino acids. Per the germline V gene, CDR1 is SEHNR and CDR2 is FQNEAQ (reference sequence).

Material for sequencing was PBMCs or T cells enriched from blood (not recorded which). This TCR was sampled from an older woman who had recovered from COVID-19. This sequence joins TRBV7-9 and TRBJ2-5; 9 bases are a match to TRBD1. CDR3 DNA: TGTGCCAGCAGCTCCATCCCGGGACAGGGCCTTGAAGAGACCCAGTACTTC. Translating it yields CASSSIPGQGLEETQYF. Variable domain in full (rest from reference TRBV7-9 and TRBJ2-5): DTGVSQNPRHKITKRGQNVTFRCDPISEHNRLYWYRQTLGQGPEFLTYFQNEAQLEKSRLLSDRFSAERPKGSFSTLEIQRTEQGDSAMYLCASSSIPGQGLEETQYFGPGTRLLVL.